The TCR beta chain under discussion was sequenced for a study of T cell responses to AZD1222 COVID-19 vaccine. Turning to the study itself: Second-dose timings of about 4 or about 12 weeks were pooled.

Study conclusions and caveats: After two AZD1222 doses, spike-specific TCR breadth and depth rose versus day 0.

Concerning this clone: The antigen remains undetermined.

CDR3 length equals 11 residues. Germline V gene lookup returns CDR1 DFQATT and CDR2 SNEGSKA (reference sequence). Generated by immunoSEQ multiplex PCR, the TCRdb table keeps only in-frame clones and is missing some. The sample carries 95,000 to 150,000 clones, 80% to 90% recorded once. The sequence came from an adult in good health. Sequencing used peripheral blood, obtained on day 0 of AZD1222 vaccination. This chain joins TRBV20-1 and TRBJ1-6, with 9 bases identical to TRBD1. CDR3 in DNA: TGCAGGGACAGGGGAAGGTCACCCCTCCACTTT. Amino acids: CRDRGRSPLHF.